This entry lists 4 T cell receptor beta chains sequenced from one sample in a study of shared clonotypes between healthy human individuals. TCRdb's copy holds only in-frame clones and misses some; the assay was immunoSEQ multiplex PCR. The table has more than 2 million clones, almost 96% seen once; the top ten hold about 0.13%. Sequencing was done on a sample of naive CD4+ T cells sorted from blood. Regarding subset: CD45RA+ positively selected. Receptor source: a young man in good health.

CDR3 residues: CASSQVGQGAFF. DNA of the CDR3: TGTGCCAGCAGCCAGGTGGGTCAAGGAGCTTTCTTT. The chain has TRBV7-9 and TRBJ1-1; no definite D call. The V end lost 5 bases, the J end lost 10 bases, and 14 bases lay between the germline ends. The length of the CDR3 is 12 residues. Per the germline V gene, CDR1 is SEHNR and CDR2 is FQNEAQ (reference sequence).

Notes on this clone: At one end the junction does not follow the germline gene, possibly because of a read error. This chain joins TRBV7-2 and TRBJ2-7, with TRBD1 matching over 7 bases. The CDR3 sequence is 12 residues long. Germline CDR1 reads SGHTA; CDR2 reads FQGNSA. CDR3 loop: CASSLLGGVSDF. DNA of the CDR3: TGTGCCAGCAGCCTCTTAGGGGGCGTCAGTGACTTC. The full variable domain, in which reference TRBV7-2 and TRBJ2-7 provide the parts outside the CDR3, is GAGVSQSPSNKVTEKGKDVELRCDPISGHTALYWYRQSLGQGLEFLIYFQGNSAPDKSGLPSDRFSAERTGGSVSTLTIQRTQQEDSAVYLCASSLLGGVSDFGPGTRLTVT.

This chain joins TRBV6-6 and TRBJ1-2, with unresolved D. In germline, CDR1 is MNHNY, CDR2 SVGAGI (reference sequence). The CDR3 extends over 15 amino acids. Trimming cost V 0 bases and J 0 bases, with 8 bases left between them. CDR3 in amino acids: CASSYSGWANYGYTF. The CDR3 DNA sequence: TGTGCCAGCAGTTACTCGGGTTGGGCTAACTATGGCTACACCTTC.

This chain joins TRBV27 and TRBJ2-7; D is unresolved. This CDR3 spans 13 amino acids. In germline, CDR1 is MNHEY, CDR2 SMNVEV (reference sequence). Between the trimmed V and J ends, which lost 6 bases and 3 bases, there was a span of 12 bases. The CDR3 protein is CASSFQGYYEQYF. The CDR3 DNA follows: TGTGCCAGCAGCTTTCAAGGGTACTACGAGCAGTACTTC.